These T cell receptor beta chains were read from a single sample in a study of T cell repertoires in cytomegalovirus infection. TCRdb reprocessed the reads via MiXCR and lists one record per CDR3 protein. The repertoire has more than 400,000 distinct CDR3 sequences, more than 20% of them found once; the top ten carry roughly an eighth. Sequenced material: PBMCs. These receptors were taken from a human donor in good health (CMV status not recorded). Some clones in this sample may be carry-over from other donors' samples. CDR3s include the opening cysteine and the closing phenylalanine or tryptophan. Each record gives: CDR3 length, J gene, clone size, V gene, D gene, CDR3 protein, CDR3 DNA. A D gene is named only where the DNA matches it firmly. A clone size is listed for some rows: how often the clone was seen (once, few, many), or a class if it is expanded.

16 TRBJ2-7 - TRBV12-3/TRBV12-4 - CASSLAPGLAPYEQYF TGTGCCAGCAGTTTAGCCCCGGGCCTTGCTCCCTACGAGCAGTACTTC
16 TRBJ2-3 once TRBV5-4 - CASSAGGLQRTDTQYF TGTGCCAGCAGCGCCGGAGGCCTACAACGCACAGATACGCAGTATTTT
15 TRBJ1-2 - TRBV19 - CASSPAAGYPYGYTF TGTGCCAGTTCCCCGGCGGCAGGCTACCCATATGGCTACACCTTC
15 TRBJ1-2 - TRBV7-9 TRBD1 CASSSPSGTDYGYTF TGTGCCAGCAGCTCACCCTCCGGGACAGACTATGGCTACACCTTC
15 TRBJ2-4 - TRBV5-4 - CASSLDGLLGNIQYF TGTGCCAGCAGCTTGGACGGACTACTAGGGAACATTCAGTACTTC
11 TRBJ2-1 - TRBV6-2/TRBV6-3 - CASSNGPEQFF TGTGCCAGCAGTAACGGACCTGAGCAGTTCTTC
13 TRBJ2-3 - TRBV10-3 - CAISRGQGDTQYF TGTGCCATCAGCAGGGGCCAAGGAGATACGCAGTATTTT
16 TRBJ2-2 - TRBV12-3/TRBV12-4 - CASSRLQGVNTGELFF TGTGCCAGCAGCCGACTTCAGGGTGTGAACACCGGGGAGCTGTTTTTT
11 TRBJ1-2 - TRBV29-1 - CSTLGGDGYTF TGCAGCACCTTGGGGGGGGATGGCTACACCTTC
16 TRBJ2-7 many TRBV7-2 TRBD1 CASSLQSRGLPYEQYF TGTGCCAGCAGCTTGCAGAGTAGGGGGCTCCCCTACGAGCAGTACTTC
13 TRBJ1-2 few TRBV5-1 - CASSIQSNYGYTF TGCGCCAGCAGCATCCAGTCCAACTATGGCTACACCTTC
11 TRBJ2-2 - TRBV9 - CASEVAGELFF TGTGCCAGCGAAGTGGCCGGGGAGCTGTTTTTT
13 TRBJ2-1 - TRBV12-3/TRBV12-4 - CASSYNRNNEQFF TGTGCCAGCAGTTATAACAGAAACAATGAGCAGTTCTTC
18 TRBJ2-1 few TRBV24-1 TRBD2 CATSAQGTGTSRPNEQFF TGTGCCACCAGTGCCCAGGGGACCGGGACTAGTAGGCCCAATGAGCAGTTCTTC
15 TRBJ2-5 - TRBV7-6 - CASSNPGAGRETQYF TGTGCCAGCAGCAACCCAGGGGCCGGACGAGAGACCCAGTACTTC
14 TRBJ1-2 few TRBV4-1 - CASSPLTGDYGYTF TGCGCCAGCAGCCCCCTAACGGGGGACTATGGCTACACCTTC
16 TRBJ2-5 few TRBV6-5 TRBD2 CASKGLAGGSVGTQYF TGTGCCAGCAAAGGGCTAGCGGGAGGGAGTGTTGGGACCCAGTACTTC
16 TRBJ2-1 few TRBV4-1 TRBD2 CASSQEPGLAYNEQFF TGCGCCAGCAGCCAAGAACCGGGACTAGCCTACAATGAGCAGTTCTTC
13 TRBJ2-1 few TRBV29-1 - CSVELAIYNEQFF TGCAGCGTTGAACTAGCCATCTACAATGAGCAGTTCTTC
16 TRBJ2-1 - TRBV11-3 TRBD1 CASSPRAGTVYNEQFF TGTGCCAGCAGCCCCCGGGCCGGGACAGTCTACAATGAGCAGTTCTTC
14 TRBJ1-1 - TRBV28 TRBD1 CASSPHLQGASPFF TGTGCCAGCAGTCCCCATCTCCAGGGGGCGAGTCCCTTCTTT
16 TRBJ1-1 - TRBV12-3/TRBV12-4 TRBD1 CASSLLPGQGNTEAFF TGTGCCAGCAGTCTCCTTCCGGGACAGGGGAACACTGAAGCTTTCTTT
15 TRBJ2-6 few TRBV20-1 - CSASQSGTGANVLTF TGCAGTGCTAGCCAGTCGGGAACTGGGGCCAACGTCCTGACTTTC
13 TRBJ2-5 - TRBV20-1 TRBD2 CSADSGNKETQYF TGCAGTGCCGATAGCGGGAATAAAGAGACCCAGTACTTC
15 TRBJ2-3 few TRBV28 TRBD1 CASSPQGGRTSTQYF TGTGCCAGCAGCCCACAGGGGGGACGAACGAGTACGCAGTATTTT
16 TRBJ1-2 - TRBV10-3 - CAITGMDGTNVVGYTF TGTGCCATCACTGGAATGGACGGGACAAACGTGGTTGGCTACACCTTC
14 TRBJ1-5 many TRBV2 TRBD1 CASSPDRGNQPQHF TGTGCCAGTAGTCCGGACAGGGGGAATCAGCCCCAGCATTTT
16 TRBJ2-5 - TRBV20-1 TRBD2 CSARDGLAGRWETQYF TGCAGTGCTAGAGATGGTTTAGCGGGGAGGTGGGAGACCCAGTACTTC
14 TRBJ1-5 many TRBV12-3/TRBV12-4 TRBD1 CASRADRGNQPQHF TGTGCCAGCAGAGCGGACAGGGGCAATCAGCCCCAGCATTTT
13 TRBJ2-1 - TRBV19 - CASSIGTRDEQFF TGTGCCAGTAGTATTGGGACGAGGGATGAGCAGTTCTTC
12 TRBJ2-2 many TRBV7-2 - CASSFFFGELFF TGTGCCAGCTCCTTCTTTTTCGGGGAGCTGTTTTTT